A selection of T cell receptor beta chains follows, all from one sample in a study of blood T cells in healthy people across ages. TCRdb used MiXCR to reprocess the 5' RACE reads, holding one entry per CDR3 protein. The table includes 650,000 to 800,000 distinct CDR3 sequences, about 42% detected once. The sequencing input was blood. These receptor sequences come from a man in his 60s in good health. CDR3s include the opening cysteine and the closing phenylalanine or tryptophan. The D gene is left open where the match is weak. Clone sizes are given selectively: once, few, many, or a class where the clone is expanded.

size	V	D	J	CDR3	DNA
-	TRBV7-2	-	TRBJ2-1	CASSPPNRGEQFF	TGTGCCAGCAGCCCCCCTAACAGAGGGGAGCAGTTCTTC
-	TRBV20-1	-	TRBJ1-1	CSAIRAQQSSEAFF	TGCAGTGCTATCCGTGCCCAACAGAGTTCTGAAGCTTTCTTT
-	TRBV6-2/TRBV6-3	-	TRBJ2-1	CASSSSPRGADNEQFF	TGTGCCAGCAGTTCATCCCCCAGGGGCGCAGACAATGAGCAGTTCTTC
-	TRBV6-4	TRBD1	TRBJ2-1	CASSAFTGGGEQFF	TGTGCCAGCAGTGCCTTTACAGGGGGCGGTGAGCAGTTCTTC
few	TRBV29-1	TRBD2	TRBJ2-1	CSARTSGEYNEQFF	TGCAGCGCCCGGACTAGCGGGGAGTACAATGAGCAGTTCTTC
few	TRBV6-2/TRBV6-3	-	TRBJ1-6	CASSRPPGNSPLHF	TGTGCCAGCAGTCGCCCCCCTGGGAATTCACCCCTCCACTTT
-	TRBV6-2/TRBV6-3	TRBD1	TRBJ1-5	CASSDTGEHQPQHF	TGTGCCAGCAGTGACACAGGGGAACATCAGCCCCAGCATTTT
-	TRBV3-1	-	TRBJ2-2	CASTRGYGELFF	TGTGCCAGCACCCGAGGTTATGGGGAGCTGTTTTTT
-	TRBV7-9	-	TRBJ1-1	CASSRESNTEAFF	TGTGCCAGCAGCAGGGAGTCGAACACTGAAGCTTTCTTT
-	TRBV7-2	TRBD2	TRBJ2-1	CASSPGLAGTEQFF	TGTGCCAGCAGCCCGGGACTAGCGGGGACGGAGCAGTTCTTC
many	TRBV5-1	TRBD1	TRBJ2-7	CASSEGASYEQYF	TGCGCCAGCAGCGAGGGGGCCTCCTACGAGCAGTACTTC
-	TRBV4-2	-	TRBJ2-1	CASSPQHESSYNEQFF	TGTGCCAGCAGCCCGCAACACGAGAGCTCCTACAATGAGCAGTTCTTC
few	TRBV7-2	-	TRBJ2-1	CASSLLGYSSGNEQFF	TGTGCCAGCAGCTTATTAGGATATTCGAGTGGGAATGAGCAGTTCTTC
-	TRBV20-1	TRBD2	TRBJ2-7	CSARVNSGGYEQYF	TGCAGTGCTAGAGTAAATAGCGGGGGCTACGAGCAGTACTTC
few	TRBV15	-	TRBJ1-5	CATSRQVNQPQHF	TGTGCCACCAGCAGACAGGTCAATCAGCCCCAGCATTTT
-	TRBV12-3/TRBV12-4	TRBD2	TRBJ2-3	CASSYSGGTSTDTQYF	TGTGCCAGCAGCTATAGCGGGGGTACTAGCACAGATACGCAGTATTTT
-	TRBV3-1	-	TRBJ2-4	CASSQDSFAGNIQYF	TGTGCCAGCAGCCAAGATAGCTTCGCGGGGAACATTCAGTACTTC
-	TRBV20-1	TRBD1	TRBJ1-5	CSAARQGESQPQHF	TGCAGTGCTGCCAGACAGGGTGAGAGTCAGCCCCAGCATTTT
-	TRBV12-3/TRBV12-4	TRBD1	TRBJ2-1	CASSSVPGQSYNEQFF	TGTGCCAGCAGTTCAGTACCGGGACAGTCCTACAATGAGCAGTTCTTC
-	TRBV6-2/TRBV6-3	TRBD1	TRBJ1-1	CASTYRGAGTEAFF	TGTGCCAGCACCTACAGGGGCGCTGGGACTGAAGCTTTCTTT
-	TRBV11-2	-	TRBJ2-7	CASSLSVGGRPYEQYF	TGTGCCAGCAGCTTATCCGTAGGGGGGAGACCCTACGAGCAGTACTTC
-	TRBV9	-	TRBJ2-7	CASSVSPTGEQYF	TGTGCCAGCAGCGTTTCACCGACAGGCGAGCAGTACTTC
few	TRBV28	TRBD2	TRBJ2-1	CASSLRGPVAGDVIMNEQFF	TGTGCCAGCAGTTTAAGAGGCCCCGTAGCGGGAGATGTGATTATGAATGAGCAGTTCTTC
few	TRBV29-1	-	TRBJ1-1	CSVRTWGMDTEAFF	TGCAGCGTTCGGACTTGGGGAATGGACACTGAAGCTTTCTTT
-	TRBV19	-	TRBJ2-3	CASRLASSTDTQYF	TGTGCCAGTAGACTAGCTTCTAGCACAGATACGCAGTATTTT
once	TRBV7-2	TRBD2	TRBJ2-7	CASSKTSGRFYEQYF	TGTGCCAGCAGCAAGACTAGCGGGAGGTTTTACGAGCAGTACTTC
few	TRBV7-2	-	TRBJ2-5	CASSSSAETQYF	TGTGCCAGCAGTTCTAGTGCTGAGACCCAGTACTTC
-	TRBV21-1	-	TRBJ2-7	CASSKVYEQYF	TGTGCCAGCAGCAAAGTCTACGAGCAGTACTTC
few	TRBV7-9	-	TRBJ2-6	CASSPRIWGGSGANVLTF	TGTGCCAGCAGCCCTAGGATCTGGGGTGGATCTGGGGCCAACGTCCTGACTTTC
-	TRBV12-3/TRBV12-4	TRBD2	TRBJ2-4	CASRAGTSGENKNIQYF	TGTGCCAGCAGGGCCGGGACTAGCGGCGAAAACAAAAACATTCAGTACTTC
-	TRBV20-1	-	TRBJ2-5	CSARKTGVEQYF	TGCAGTGCTAGAAAAACAGGCGTAGAGCAGTACTTC
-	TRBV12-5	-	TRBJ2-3	CASGLGDPGDHTQYF	TGTGCTAGTGGTTTGGGAGACCCAGGGGACCATACGCAGTATTTT
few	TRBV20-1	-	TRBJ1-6	CSARAGSSPLHF	TGCAGTGCTAGGGCAGGGTCTTCACCCCTCCACTTT
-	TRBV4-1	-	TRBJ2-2	CASSQEWGSPNTGELFF	TGCGCCAGCAGCCAAGAATGGGGGAGCCCGAACACCGGGGAGCTGTTTTTT
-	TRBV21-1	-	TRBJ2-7	CASSKGLRPDSYEQYF	TGTGCCAGCAGCAAAGGTCTTCGGCCCGACTCCTACGAGCAGTACTTC
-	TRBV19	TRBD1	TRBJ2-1	CASSIRGTGGNNEQFF	TGTGCCAGTAGTATACGGGGGACAGGGGGTAACAATGAGCAGTTCTTC
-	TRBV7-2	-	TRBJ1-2	CASSLGRTGVGDYTF	TGTGCCAGCAGCTTAGGTCGTACGGGGGTAGGGGACTACACCTTC
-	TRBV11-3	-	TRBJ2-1	CASSYLVISYNEQFF	TGTGCCAGCAGCTACCTAGTTATTTCCTACAATGAGCAGTTCTTC
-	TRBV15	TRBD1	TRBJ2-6	CATSREMTGLAGANVLTF	TGTGCCACCAGCAGAGAGATGACAGGGTTGGCTGGGGCCAACGTCCTGACTTTC
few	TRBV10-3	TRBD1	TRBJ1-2	CAISRTTGANYGYTF	TGTGCCATCAGTAGAACGACAGGGGCTAACTATGGCTACACCTTC
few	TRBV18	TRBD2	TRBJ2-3	CASSPPTSGGIGTQYF	TGTGCCAGCTCACCACCTACTAGCGGGGGGATCGGTACGCAGTATTTT
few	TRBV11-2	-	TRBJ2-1	CASSLEGLASYNEQFF	TGTGCCAGCAGCTTAGAGGGCCTAGCGTCCTACAATGAGCAGTTCTTC
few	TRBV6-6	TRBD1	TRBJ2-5	CASNSLHTGGEGETQYF	TGTGCCAGCAACTCCCTTCATACAGGGGGCGAGGGAGAGACCCAGTACTTC
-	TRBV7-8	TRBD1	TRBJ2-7	CASSFQRTGRAYEQYF	TGTGCCAGCAGCTTTCAGAGGACAGGGCGAGCCTACGAGCAGTACTTC
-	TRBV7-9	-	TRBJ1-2	CVSSLAAGGEMYGYTF	TGTGTCAGCAGCTTAGCGGCCGGGGGCGAGATGTATGGCTACACCTTC
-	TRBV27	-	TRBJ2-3	CASSLPTHPDTQYF	TGTGCCAGCAGTTTACCAACACACCCTGATACGCAGTATTTT
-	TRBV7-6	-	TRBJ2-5	CASSLELRGETQYF	TGTGCCAGCAGCTTAGAATTAAGGGGAGAGACCCAGTACTTC
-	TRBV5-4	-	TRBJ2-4	CASTLDRPYGQYF	TGTGCCAGCACCCTAGACAGACCCTACGGGCAGTACTTC
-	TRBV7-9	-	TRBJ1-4	CASSLARGNSGEKLFF	TGTGCCAGCAGCTTAGCGCGTGGGAACTCGGGGGAAAAACTGTTTTTT
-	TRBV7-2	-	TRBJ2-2	CASSLALGNTGELFF	TGTGCCAGCAGCTTAGCGCTTGGGAACACCGGGGAGCTGTTTTTT
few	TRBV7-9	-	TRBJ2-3	CASSIKGPTDTQYF	TGTGCCAGCAGCATCAAGGGGCCCACAGATACGCAGTATTTT